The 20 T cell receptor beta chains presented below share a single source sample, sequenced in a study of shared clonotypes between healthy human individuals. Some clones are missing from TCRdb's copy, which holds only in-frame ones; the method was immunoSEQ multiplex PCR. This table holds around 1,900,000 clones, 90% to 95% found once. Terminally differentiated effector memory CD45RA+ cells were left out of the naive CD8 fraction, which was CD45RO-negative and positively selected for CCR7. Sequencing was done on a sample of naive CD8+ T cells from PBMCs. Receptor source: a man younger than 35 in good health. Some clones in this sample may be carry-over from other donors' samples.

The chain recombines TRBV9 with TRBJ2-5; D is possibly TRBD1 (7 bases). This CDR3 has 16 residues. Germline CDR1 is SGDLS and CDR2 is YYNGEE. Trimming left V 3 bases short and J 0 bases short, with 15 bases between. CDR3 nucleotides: TGTGCCAGCAGCGCCTCCTCAGGGGGGTACCAAGAGACCCAGTACTTC. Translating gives CASSASSGGYQETQYF.

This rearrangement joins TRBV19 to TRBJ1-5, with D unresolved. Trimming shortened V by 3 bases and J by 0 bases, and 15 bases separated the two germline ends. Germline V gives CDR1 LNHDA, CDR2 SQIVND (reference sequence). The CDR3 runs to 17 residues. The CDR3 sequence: CASSIPPQEYSNQPQHF. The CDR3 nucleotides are TGTGCCAGTAGTATCCCACCCCAGGAGTATAGCAATCAGCCCCAGCATTTT.

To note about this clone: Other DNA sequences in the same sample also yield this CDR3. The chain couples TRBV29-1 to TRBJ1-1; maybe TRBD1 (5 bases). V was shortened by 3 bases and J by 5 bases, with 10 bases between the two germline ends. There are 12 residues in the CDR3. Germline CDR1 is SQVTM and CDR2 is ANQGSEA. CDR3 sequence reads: CSVELAGTEAFF. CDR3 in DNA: TGCAGCGTTGAGCTAGCAGGGACTGAAGCTTTCTTT.

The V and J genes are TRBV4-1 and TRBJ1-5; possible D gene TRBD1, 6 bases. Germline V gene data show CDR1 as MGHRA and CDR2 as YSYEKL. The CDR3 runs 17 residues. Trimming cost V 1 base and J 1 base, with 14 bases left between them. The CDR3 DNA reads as TGCGCCAGCAGCCAAGGTCAGGGGATAATAAGCAATCAGCCCCAGCATTTT. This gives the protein CASSQGQGIISNQPQHF.

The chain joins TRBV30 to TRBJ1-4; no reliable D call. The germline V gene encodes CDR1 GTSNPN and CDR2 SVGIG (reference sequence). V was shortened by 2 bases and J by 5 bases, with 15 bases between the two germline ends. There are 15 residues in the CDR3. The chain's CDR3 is CAWSSGAEINEKLFF. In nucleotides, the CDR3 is TGTGCCTGGAGTTCGGGCGCGGAAATAAATGAAAAACTGTTTTTT.

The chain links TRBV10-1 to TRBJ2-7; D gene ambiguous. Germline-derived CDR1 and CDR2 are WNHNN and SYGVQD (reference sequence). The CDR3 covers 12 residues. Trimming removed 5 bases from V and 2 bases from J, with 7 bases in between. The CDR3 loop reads CASSQSTYEQYF. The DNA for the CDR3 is TGCGCCAGCAGTCAATCTACCTACGAGCAGTACTTC.

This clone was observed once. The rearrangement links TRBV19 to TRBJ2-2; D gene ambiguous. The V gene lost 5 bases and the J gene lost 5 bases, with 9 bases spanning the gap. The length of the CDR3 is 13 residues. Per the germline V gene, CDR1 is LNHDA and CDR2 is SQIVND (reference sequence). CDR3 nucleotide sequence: TGTGCCAGTAGTTTCGGCGGAACCGGGGAGCTGTTTTTT. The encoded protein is CASSFGGTGELFF.

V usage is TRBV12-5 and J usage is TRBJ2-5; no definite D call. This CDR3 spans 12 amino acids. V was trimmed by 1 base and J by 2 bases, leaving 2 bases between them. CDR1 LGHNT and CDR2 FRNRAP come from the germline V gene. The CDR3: CASGLDQETQYF. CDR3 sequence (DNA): TGTGCTAGTGGTTTGGATCAAGAGACCCAGTACTTC.

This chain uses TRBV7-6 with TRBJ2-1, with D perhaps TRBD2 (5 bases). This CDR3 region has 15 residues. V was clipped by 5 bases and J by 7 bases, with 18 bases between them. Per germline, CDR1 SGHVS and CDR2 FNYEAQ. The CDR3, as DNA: TGTGCCAGCAGCGTCTTACTAGATATGGGGAATGAGCAGTTCTTC. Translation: CASSVLLDMGNEQFF.

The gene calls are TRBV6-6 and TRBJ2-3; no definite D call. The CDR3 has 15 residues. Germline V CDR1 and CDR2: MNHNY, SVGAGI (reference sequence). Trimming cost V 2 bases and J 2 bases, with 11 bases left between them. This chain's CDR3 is CASSYGRRLTDTQYF. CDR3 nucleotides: TGTGCCAGCAGTTACGGTCGTCGGCTCACAGATACGCAGTATTTT.

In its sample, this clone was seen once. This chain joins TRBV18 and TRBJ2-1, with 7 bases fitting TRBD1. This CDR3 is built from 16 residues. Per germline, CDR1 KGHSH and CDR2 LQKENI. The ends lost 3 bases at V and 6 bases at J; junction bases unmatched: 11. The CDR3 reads CASSPLDRWAPNEQFF. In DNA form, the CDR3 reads TGTGCCAGCTCACCTCTGGACAGGTGGGCCCCCAATGAGCAGTTCTTC.

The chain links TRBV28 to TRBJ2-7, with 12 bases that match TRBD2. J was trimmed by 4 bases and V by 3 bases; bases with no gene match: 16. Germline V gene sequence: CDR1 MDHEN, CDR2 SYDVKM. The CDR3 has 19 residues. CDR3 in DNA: TGTGCCAGCAGTTTGGTACGAGGGGCTAGCGGGAGGGCTCCTTACGAGCAGTACTTC. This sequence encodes CASSLVRGASGRAPYEQYF. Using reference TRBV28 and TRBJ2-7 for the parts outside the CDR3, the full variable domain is DVKVTQSSRYLVKRTGEKVFLECVQDMDHENMFWYRQDPGLGLRLIYFSYDVKMKEKGDIPEGYSVSREKKERFSLILESASTNQTSMYLCASSLVRGASGRAPYEQYFGPGTRLTVT.

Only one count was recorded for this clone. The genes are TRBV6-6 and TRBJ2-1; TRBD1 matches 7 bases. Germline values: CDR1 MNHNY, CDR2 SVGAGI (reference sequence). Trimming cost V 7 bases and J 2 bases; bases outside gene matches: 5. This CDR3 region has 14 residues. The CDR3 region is CASTPDRAYNEQFF. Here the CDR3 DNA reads TGTGCCAGCACCCCTGACAGGGCCTACAATGAGCAGTTCTTC.

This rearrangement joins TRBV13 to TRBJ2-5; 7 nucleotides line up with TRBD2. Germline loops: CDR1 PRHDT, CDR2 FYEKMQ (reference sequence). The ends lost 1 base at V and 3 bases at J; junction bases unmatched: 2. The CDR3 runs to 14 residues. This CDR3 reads CASSLELAEETQYF. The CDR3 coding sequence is TGTGCCAGCAGCTTAGAGCTAGCGGAAGAGACCCAGTACTTC.

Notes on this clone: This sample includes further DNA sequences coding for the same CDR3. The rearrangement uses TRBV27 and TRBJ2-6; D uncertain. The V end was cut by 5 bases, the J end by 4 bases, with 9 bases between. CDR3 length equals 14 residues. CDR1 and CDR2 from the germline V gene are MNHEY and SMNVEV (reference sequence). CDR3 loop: CASSPLSGANVLTF. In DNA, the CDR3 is TGTGCCAGCAGTCCTCTGTCGGGGGCCAACGTCCTGACTTTC. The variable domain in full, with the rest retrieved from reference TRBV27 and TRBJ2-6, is EAQVTQNPRYLITVTGKKLTVTCSQNMNHEYMSWYRQDPGLGLRQIYYSMNVEVTDKGDVPEGYKVSRKEKRNFPLILESPSPNQTSLYFCASSPLSGANVLTFGAGSRLTVL.

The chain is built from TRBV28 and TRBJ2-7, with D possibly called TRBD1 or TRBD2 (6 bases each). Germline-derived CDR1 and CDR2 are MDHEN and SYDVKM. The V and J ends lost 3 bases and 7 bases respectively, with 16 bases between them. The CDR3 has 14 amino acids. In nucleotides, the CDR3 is TGTGCCAGCAGTTTGGTGGGAGAGGGGGGAGAGCAGTACTTC. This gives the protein CASSLVGEGGEQYF.

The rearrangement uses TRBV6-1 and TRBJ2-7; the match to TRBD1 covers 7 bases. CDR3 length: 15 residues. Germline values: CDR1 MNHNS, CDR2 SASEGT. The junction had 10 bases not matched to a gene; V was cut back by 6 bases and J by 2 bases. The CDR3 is CASSVSGTAAYEQYF. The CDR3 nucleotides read TGTGCCAGCAGCGTTTCCGGGACAGCCGCCTACGAGCAGTACTTC.

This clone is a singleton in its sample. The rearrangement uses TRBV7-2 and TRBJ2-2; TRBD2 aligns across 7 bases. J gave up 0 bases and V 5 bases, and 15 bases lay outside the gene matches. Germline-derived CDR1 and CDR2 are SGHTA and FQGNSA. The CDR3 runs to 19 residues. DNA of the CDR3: TGTGCCAGCAGCCCCTATTATTTGACTAGCTATTCGAACACCGGGGAGCTGTTTTTT. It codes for CASSPYYLTSYSNTGELFF.

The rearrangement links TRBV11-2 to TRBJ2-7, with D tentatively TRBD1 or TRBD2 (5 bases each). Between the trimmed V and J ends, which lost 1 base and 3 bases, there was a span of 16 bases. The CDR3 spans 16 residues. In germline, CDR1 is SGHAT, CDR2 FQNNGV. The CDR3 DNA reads TGTGCCAGCAGCTTAGTTTCGCCGGGACCTTTCTACGAGCAGTACTTC. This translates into CASSLVSPGPFYEQYF.

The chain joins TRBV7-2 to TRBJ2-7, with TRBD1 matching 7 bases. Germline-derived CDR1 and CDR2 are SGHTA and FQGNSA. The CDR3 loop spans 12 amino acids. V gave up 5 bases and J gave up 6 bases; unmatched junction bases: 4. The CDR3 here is CASSPGDSEQYF. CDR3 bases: TGTGCCAGCAGCCCCGGGGACAGCGAGCAGTACTTC.